The present T cell receptor beta chain was sequenced within a study of a mutant IDH1 vaccine in newly diagnosed glioma. Study-level background: The study started vaccination 4-6 weeks after radiotherapy alone, or with temozolomide cycles. Former treatment meant radiotherapy, temozolomide, or both; the majority had gotten both. Study-wide points: Whatever changes occurred in top peripheral T cell clonotypes seemed unrelated to pseudoprogression.

To note about this clone: Its antigen is not identified. Relative to the germline gene, one junction end is altered; a read error may explain this.

The repertoire was sequenced with immunoSEQ multiplex PCR; TCRdb's copy has only in-frame clones and lacks some. The table includes 95,000 to 120,000 clones, about nine tenths detected once. CDR3 length: 15 residues. Germline-derived CDR1 and CDR2 are SGDLS and YYNGEE. The time point: week 11, during vaccination. The content of each vaccine dose was 300 ug of mutant IDH1 20-mer peptide, and topical imiquimod accompanied it. Astrocytomas found in donors were new, WHO grade 3 or 4, IDH1-mutant and ATRX-lost. This specimen consisted of PBMCs, obtained from a glioma patient whose treatment included an IDH1 peptide vaccine. The TCR sequence derives from a woman between 45 and 65 years old with glioma. This chain links TRBV9 with TRBJ2-1, with unresolved D. In DNA form, the CDR3 reads TGTGCCAGCAGCGTAGGTGACTCCCGCTACGATGAGCAGTTCTTC. Amino acid sequence: CASSVGDSRYDEQFF.